These T cell receptor beta chains were read from a single sample in a study of blood T cell repertoires in COVID-19. Libraries were prepared by immunoSEQ multiplex PCR; TCRdb keeps only in-frame clonotypes and omits some of them. Among about 140,000 clones listed, roughly 88% were seen once. Sequencing was performed on PBMCs or T cells enriched from blood (not recorded which). All receptors derive from a man aged 45 to 65 who had recovered from COVID-19. CDR3s include the opening cysteine and the closing phenylalanine or tryptophan. A D gene is named only where the DNA matches it firmly.

>TRBV6-5|-|TRBJ1-2
TGTGCCAGCAAGTTGGACAGCCAAAGAGGTGGCTACACCTTC
CASKLDSQRGGYTF
>TRBV5-4|-|TRBJ1-1
TGTGCCAGCAGCTTATGGGGGCGCGAGACTACTGAAGCTTTCTTT
CASSLWGRETTEAFF
>TRBV9|-|TRBJ1-2
TGTGCCAGCAGCGCCACTATCTATGGCTACACCTTC
CASSATIYGYTF
>TRBV6-4|TRBD2|TRBJ2-1
TGTGCCAGCCACCCGGACAGTAGCGGGGGGGCGAATGAGCAGTTCTTC
CASHPDSSGGANEQFF
>TRBV6-5|-|TRBJ1-2
TGTGCCAGCAGCCAAGCGTCTGGGTCGAGGGTCTACACCTTC
CASSQASGSRVYTF
>TRBV28|TRBD1|TRBJ1-3
TGTGCCAGCAGGTACCGGGACAGGCTAAACACCATATATTTT
CASRYRDRLNTIYF
>TRBV5-1|-|TRBJ1-5
TGCGCCAGCAGCTTGGAACCAGGGATGGCCCAGCATTTT
CASSLEPGMAQHF
>TRBV5-4|-|TRBJ1-4
TGTGCCAGCAGCAACGGGCAGGGGAAGGGAAATGAAAAACTGTTTTTT
CASSNGQGKGNEKLFF
>TRBV7-9|-|TRBJ1-1
TGTGCCAGCAGCTTATCGGAGTCTGGTAGGGAAGCTTTCTTT
CASSLSESGREAFF
>TRBV7-3|TRBD2|TRBJ2-2
TGTGCCAGCAGCTTAGGGACTAGCACCGGGGAGCTGTTTTTT
CASSLGTSTGELFF
>TRBV7-9|-|TRBJ2-6
TGTGCCAGCAGCACCCACACCTCTGGGGCCAACGTCCTGACTTTC
CASSTHTSGANVLTF
>TRBV6-2/TRBV6-3|TRBD1|TRBJ1-2
TGTGCCAGCAGTCACGCCGGGACAGGGTTTGTCTATGGCTACACCTTC
CASSHAGTGFVYGYTF
>TRBV7-9|TRBD1|TRBJ1-1
TGTGCCAGCAGCTGGACAGGGCCCACTGAAGCTTTCTTT
CASSWTGPTEAFF
>TRBV15|TRBD1|TRBJ2-2
TGTGCCACCAGCAGACCCCCGGGACAGGGTAACACCGGGGAGCTGTTTTTT
CATSRPPGQGNTGELFF
>TRBV6-2/TRBV6-3|TRBD1|TRBJ1-3
TGTGCCAGCAGTTACTCAACAGGGGTTGGAAACACCATATATTTT
CASSYSTGVGNTIYF
>TRBV27|TRBD1|TRBJ1-4
TGTGCCAGCAGATCAATCCGGGACAGGATTGCAACTAATGAAAAACTGTTTTTT
CASRSIRDRIATNEKLFF
>TRBV24-1|-|TRBJ2-2
TGTGCCACTAGAGGGTGGTTGGACACCGGGGAGCTGTTTTTT
CATRGWLDTGELFF
>TRBV4-3|-|TRBJ1-6
TGCGCCAGCAGCCAAGATCAGGACACGTTTCTCCACTTT
CASSQDQDTFLHF
>TRBV11-2|TRBD2|TRBJ2-3
TGTGCCAGCAGGGGTATCAGGCGGGAGGTAGATACGCAGTATTTT
CASRGIRREVDTQYF
>TRBV5-1|TRBD1|TRBJ1-1
TGCGCCAGCGCCCGAATGGGACAGGGGCTGAACACTGAAGCTTTCTTT
CASARMGQGLNTEAFF
>TRBV9|-|TRBJ1-1
TGTGCCAGCAGCGTAGTCCCGGGTAGTGGAGGGGCTTTCTTT
CASSVVPGSGGAFF